This T cell receptor beta chain was sequenced during a study of CD8 T cells in Susac syndrome. cDNA came from about 0.5 to 1 ug RNA primed by random hexamers. TCRdb reprocessed the immunoSEQ multiplex PCR reads with MiXCR, giving one entry per CDR3 protein. The sample lists about 210,000 distinct CDR3 sequences, 94% occurring once. The junction had 2 bases not matched to a gene; V was cut back by 0 bases and J by 2 bases. Germline V lookup: CDR1 SGHRS, CDR2 YFSETQ. This CDR3 has 16 residues. The chain couples TRBV5-1 to TRBJ2-3; TRBD2 matches at 11 bases. Sequencing input: CD4+ T cells from PBMCs. The sequence came from a human donor with Susac syndrome. The CDR3 region has the DNA TGCGCCAGCAGCTTGGGACTAGCGGGGATCACAGATACGCAGTATTTT. Its protein is CASSLGLAGITDTQYF.